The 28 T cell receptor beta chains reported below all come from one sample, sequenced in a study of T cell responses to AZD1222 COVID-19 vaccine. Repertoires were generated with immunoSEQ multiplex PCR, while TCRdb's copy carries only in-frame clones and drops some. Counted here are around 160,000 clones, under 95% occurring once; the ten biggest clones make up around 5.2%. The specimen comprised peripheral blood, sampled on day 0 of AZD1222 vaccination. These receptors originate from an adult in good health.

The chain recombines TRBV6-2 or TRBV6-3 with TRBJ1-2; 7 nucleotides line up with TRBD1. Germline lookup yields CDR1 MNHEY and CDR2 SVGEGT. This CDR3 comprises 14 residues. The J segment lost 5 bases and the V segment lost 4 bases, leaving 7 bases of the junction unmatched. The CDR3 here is CASSSTGLVYGYTF. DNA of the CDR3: TGTGCCAGCAGTTCGACAGGGTTGGTATATGGCTACACCTTC.

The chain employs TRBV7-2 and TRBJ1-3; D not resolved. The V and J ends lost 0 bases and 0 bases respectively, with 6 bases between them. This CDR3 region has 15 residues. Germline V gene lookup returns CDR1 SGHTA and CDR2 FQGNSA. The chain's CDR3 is CASSLASFSGNTIYF. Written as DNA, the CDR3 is TGTGCCAGCAGCTTAGCCTCCTTCTCTGGAAACACCATATATTTT.

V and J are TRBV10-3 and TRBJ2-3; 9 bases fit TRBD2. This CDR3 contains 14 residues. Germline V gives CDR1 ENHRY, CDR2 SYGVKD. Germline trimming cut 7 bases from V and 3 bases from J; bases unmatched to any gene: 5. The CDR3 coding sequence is TGTGCCATCAATTGGGCGGGAGGGACAGATACGCAGTATTTT. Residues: CAINWAGGTDTQYF.

The CDR3 loop reads CASRGLAGTGELFF. The CDR3 DNA follows: TGTGCCAGTAGAGGACTAGCGGGGACCGGGGAGCTGTTTTTT. The rearrangement uses TRBV19 and TRBJ2-2; 12 bases align to TRBD2. Germline-derived CDR1 and CDR2 are LNHDA and SQIVND (reference sequence). The CDR3 is made up of 14 amino acids. The V segment lost 6 bases and the J segment 5 bases; nucleotides outside the gene matches: 1.

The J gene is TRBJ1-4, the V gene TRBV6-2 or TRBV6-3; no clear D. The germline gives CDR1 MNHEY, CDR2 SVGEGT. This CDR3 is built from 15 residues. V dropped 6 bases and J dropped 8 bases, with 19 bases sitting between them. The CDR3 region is CASSLYWGGGEKLFF. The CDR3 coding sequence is TGTGCCAGCAGCCTCTATTGGGGAGGAGGAGAAAAACTGTTTTTT.

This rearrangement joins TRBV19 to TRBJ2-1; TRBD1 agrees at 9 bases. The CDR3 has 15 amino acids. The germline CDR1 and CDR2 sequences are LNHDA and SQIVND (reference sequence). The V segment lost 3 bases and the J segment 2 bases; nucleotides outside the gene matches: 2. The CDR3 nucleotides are TGTGCCAGTAGTATGACAGGGGGGACCTACAATGAGCAGTTCTTC. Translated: CASSMTGGTYNEQFF.

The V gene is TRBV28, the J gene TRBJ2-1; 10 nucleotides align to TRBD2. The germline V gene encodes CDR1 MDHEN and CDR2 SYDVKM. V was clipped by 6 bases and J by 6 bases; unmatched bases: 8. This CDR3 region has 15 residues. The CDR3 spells CASSRTSGVLNEQFF. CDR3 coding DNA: TGTGCCAGCAGCCGTACTAGCGGGGTACTCAATGAGCAGTTCTTC. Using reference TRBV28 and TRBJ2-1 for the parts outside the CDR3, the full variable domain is DVKVTQSSRYLVKRTGEKVFLECVQDMDHENMFWYRQDPGLGLRLIYFSYDVKMKEKGDIPEGYSVSREKKERFSLILESASTNQTSMYLCASSRTSGVLNEQFFGPGTRLTVL.

The DNA for the CDR3 is TGTGCCAGCAGCTTAGCGATCAGCCTCTACGAGCAGTACTTC. This gives the protein CASSLAISLYEQYF. V and J are TRBV7-8 and TRBJ2-7, with D unclear. V shed 0 bases and J shed 3 bases, with 9 bases lying between them. The germline V gene encodes CDR1 SGHVS and CDR2 FQNEAQ. The CDR3 length is 14 residues.

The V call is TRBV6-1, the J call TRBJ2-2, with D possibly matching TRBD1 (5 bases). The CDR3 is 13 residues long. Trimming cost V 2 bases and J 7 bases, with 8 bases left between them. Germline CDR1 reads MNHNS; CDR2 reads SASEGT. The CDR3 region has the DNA TGTGCCAGCAGTGAACGACAGTACGGGGAGCTGTTTTTT. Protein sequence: CASSERQYGELFF.

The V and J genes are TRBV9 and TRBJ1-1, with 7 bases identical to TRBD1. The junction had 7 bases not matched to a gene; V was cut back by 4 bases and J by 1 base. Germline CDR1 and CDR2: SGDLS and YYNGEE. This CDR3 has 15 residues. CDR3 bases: TGTGCCAGCAGCCCGACAGGGCGGGGGAACACTGAAGCTTTCTTT. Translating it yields CASSPTGRGNTEAFF.

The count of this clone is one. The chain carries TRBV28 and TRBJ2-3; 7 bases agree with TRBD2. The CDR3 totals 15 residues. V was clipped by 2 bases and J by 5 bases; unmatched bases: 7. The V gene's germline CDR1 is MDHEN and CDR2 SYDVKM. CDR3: CASSLAGAMIDTQYF. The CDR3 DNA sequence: TGTGCCAGCAGTTTAGCGGGAGCGATGATAGATACGCAGTATTTT.

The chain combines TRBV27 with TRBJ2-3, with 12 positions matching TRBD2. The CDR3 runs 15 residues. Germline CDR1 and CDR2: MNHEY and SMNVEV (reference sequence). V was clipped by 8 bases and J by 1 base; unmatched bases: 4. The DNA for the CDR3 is TGTGCCAGCTCGAGACTAGCGGGGGGCACAGATACGCAGTATTTT. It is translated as CASSRLAGGTDTQYF.

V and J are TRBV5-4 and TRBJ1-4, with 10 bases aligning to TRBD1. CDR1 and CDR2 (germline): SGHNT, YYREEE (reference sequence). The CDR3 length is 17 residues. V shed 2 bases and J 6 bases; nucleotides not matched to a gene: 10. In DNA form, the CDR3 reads TGTGCCAGCAGCTTCGGGACAGGGGTAGGATTGGATGAAAAACTGTTTTTT. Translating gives CASSFGTGVGLDEKLFF. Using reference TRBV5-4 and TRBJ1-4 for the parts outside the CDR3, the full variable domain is ETGVTQSPTHLIKTRGQQVTLRCSSQSGHNTVSWYQQALGQGPQFIFQYYREEENGRGNFPPRFSGLQFPNYSSELNVNALELDDSALYLCASSFGTGVGLDEKLFFGSGTQLSVL.

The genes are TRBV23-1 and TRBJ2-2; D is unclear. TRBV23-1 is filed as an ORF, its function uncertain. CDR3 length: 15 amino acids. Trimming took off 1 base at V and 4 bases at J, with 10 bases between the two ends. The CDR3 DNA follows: TGCGCCAGCAGTCAATTCCCATTAATCACCGGGGAGCTGTTTTTT. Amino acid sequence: CASSQFPLITGELFF.

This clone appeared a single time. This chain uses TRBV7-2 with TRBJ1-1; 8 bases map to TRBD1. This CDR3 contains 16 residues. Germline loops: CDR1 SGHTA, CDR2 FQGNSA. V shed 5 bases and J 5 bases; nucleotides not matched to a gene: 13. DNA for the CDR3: TGTGCCAGCAGCACCCAGGCGTCAGGGGGCGGAACTGAAGCTTTCTTT. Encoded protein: CASSTQASGGGTEAFF.

CDR3 protein: CASSYDFGGAILNIQYF. For the CDR3, the DNA is TGTGCCAGCAGTTATGATTTTGGGGGGGCGATTCTGAACATTCAGTACTTC. The chain has TRBV6-2 or TRBV6-3 and TRBJ2-4; D perhaps matches TRBD2 (7 bases). Trimming took off 3 bases at V and 7 bases at J, with 22 bases between the two ends. The CDR3 is made up of 17 amino acids. Germline loops: CDR1 MNHEY, CDR2 SVGEGT.

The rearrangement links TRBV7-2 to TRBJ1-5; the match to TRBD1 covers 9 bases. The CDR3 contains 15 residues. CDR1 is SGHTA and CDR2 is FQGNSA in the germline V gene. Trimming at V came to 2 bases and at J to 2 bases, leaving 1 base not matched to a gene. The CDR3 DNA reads TGTGCCAGCAGCTTATGGACAGGGGGCAATCAGCCCCAGCATTTT. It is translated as CASSLWTGGNQPQHF.

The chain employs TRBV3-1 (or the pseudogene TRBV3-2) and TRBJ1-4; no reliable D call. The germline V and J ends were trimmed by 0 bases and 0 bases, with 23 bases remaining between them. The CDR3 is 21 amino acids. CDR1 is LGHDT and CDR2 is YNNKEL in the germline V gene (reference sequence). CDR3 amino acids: CASSQERARAAHLATNEKLFF. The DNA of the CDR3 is TGTGCCAGCAGCCAAGAGAGGGCACGAGCTGCCCACTTGGCAACTAATGAAAAACTGTTTTTT.

CDR3 in amino acids: CASSLDRGNNEKLFF. DNA of the CDR3: TGTGCCAGCAGCTTAGACAGGGGGAATAATGAAAAACTGTTTTTT. The V and J genes are TRBV11-1 and TRBJ1-4, with 8 bases identical to TRBD1. Germline V lookup: CDR1 SGHAT, CDR2 FQDESV (reference sequence). Trimming removed 1 base from V and 4 bases from J; junction bases left unmatched: 2. The CDR3 is 15 amino acids.

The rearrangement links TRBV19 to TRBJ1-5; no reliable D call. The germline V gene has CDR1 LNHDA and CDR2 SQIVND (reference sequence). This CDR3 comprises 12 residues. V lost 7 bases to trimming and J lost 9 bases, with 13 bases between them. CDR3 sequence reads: CASKGEAWPQHF. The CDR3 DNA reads TGTGCCAGTAAAGGAGAGGCGTGGCCCCAGCATTTT.

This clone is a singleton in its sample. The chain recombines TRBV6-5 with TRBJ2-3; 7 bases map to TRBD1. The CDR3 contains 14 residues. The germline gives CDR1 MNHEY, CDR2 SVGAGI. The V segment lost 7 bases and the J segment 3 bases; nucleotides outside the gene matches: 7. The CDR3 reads CASKRQGRTDTQYF. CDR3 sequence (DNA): TGTGCCAGCAAACGACAGGGAAGAACAGATACGCAGTATTTT.

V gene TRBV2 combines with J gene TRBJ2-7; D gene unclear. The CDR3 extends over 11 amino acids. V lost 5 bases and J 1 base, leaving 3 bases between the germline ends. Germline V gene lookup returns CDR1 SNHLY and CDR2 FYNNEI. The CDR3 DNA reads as TGTGCCAGCAGTCGTTCCTACGAGCAGTACTTC. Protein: CASSRSYEQYF.

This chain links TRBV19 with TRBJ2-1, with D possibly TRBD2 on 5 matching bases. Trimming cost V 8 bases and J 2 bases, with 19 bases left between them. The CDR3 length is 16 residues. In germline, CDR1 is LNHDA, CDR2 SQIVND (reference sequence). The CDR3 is CASSPEASGTYNEQFF. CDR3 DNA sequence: TGTGCCAGTTCTCCCGAGGCGAGCGGAACCTACAATGAGCAGTTCTTC.

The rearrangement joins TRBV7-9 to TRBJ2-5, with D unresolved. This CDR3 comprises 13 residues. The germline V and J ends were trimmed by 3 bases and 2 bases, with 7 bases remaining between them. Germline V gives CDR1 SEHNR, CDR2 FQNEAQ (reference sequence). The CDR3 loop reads CASSFPFQETQYF. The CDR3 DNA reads TGTGCCAGCAGCTTCCCATTTCAAGAGACCCAGTACTTC.

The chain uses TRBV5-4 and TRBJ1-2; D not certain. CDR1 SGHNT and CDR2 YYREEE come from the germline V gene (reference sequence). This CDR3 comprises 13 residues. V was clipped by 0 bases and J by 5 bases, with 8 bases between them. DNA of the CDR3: TGTGCCAGCAGCTTGGAGGCCCGATATGGCTACACCTTC. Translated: CASSLEARYGYTF.

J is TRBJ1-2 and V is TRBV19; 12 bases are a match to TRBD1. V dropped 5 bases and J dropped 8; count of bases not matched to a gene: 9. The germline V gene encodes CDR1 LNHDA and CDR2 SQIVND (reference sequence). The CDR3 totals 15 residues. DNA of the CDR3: TGTGCCAGTAGTGCCGGGACAGGGGGCGCGGTGGGCTACACCTTC. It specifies CASSAGTGGAVGYTF.

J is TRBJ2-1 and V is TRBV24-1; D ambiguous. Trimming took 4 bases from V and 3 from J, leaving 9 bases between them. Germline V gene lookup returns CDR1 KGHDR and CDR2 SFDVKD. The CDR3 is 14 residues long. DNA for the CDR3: TGTGCCACCAGTGACGCACCGGACTACAATGAGCAGTTCTTC. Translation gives CATSDAPDYNEQFF.

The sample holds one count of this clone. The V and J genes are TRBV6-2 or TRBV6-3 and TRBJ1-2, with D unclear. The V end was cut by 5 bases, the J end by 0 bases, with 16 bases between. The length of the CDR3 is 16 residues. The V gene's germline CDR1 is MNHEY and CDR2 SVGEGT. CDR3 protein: CASSDGWAGANYGYTF. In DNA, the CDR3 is TGTGCCAGCAGTGACGGATGGGCGGGAGCTAACTATGGCTACACCTTC.